This T cell receptor (beta chain) was sequenced for a study of cytomegalovirus exposure and HLA in healthy donors. General study points: Upon later analysis, HLA-associated TCR beta chains proved more clonally expanded than other, equally common chains. Upon later analysis, TCR association rates were observed to vary by HLA locus, being highest for DRB1 and lowest for HLA-C. In a later analysis, donors in an Asian-associated ancestry cluster reportedly had fewer N-insertions in productive TCRs than the cohort mean.

From germline, CDR1 is SGHDN and CDR2 FVKESK. This CDR3 contains 16 residues. Trimming removed 4 bases from V and 0 bases from J, with 13 bases in between. Details on this clone: The antigen is not known.

Amplification used 60 Vbeta primers and 13 Jbeta primers. Profiling relied on immunoSEQ multiplex PCR, and the TCRdb table lists in-frame clones only, not all of them. The table has 180,000 or so clones, over 70% seen once. The origin of this receptor is a man aged 18 to 35 in good health and CMV-seronegative. Sequenced material: PBMCs. The chain couples TRBV14 to TRBJ1-3, with D possibly matching TRBD1 (6 bases). The CDR3 DNA is TGTGCCAGCAGCCGGACAGTGTTCCACTCTGGAAACACCATATATTTT. Its translation is CASSRTVFHSGNTIYF.